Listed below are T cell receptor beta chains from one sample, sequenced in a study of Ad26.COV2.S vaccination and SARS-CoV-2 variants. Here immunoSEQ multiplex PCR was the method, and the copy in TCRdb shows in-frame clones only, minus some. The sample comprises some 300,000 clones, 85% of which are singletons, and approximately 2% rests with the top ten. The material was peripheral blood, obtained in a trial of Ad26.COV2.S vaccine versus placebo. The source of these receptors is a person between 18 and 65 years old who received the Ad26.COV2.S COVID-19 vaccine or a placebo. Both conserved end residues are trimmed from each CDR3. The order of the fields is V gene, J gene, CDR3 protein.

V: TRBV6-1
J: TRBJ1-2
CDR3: ASSERTVANYGYT

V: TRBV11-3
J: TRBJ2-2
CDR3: ASSLEVLAAANTGELF

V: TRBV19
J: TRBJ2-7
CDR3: ASSTSGPANEQY

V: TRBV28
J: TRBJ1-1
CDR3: ASVGMNTEAF

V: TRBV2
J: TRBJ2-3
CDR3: ASSPTSGLSTDTQY

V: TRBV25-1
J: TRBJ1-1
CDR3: ASSAQGAGNTEAF

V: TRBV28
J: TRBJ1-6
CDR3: ASYPGTGDLNLNSPLH

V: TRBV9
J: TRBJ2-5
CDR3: ASSTRSSETQY

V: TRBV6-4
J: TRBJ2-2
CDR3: ASSETADAGELF

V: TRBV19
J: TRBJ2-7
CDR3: ASSLDAGTVYEQY

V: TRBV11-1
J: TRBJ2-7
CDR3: ASRPGGGFYEQY

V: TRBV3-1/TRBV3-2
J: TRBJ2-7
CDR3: ASSQDYGVGEQY

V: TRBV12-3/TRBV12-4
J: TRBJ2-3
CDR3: ASNGGGLGTQY

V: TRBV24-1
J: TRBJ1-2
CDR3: ATSARTGDGYT

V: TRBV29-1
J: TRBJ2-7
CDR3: SVGTVSYEQY

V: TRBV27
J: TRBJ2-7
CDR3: ASSVLRDRDHEQY

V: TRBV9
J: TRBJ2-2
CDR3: ASSARSNTGELF

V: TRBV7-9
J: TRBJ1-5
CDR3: ASTEQGDQPQH

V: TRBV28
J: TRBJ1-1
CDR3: ASSPMTEAF

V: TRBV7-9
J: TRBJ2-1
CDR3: ASRRLAGESSYNEQF

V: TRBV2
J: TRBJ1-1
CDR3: ASSESRETEAF

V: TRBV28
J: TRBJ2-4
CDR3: ASSSGIQY

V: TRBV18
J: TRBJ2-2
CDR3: ASSGTGPNTGELF

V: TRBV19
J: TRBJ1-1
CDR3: ASRWAGREGEAF

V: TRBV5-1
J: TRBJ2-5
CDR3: ASSLVVAGGSETQY

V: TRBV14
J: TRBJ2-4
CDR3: ASSQTQLGLNIQY

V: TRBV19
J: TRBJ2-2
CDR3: ASRRGTGGELF

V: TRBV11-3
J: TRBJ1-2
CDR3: ASSPGRANYGYT

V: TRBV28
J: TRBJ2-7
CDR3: ASSSNTPERGSYEQY

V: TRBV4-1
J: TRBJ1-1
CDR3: ASSHPAGGSRNTEAF

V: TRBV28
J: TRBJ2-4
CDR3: ASRGENIQY

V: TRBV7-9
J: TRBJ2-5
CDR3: ASSPPPAAGFQETQY

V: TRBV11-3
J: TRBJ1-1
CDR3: ASSPGGKNTEAF

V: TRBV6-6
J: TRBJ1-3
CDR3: ASSPGQRFSGNTIY

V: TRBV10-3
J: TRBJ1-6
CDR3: AISQGINSPLH

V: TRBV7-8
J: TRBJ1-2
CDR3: ASSLASTGIYGYT

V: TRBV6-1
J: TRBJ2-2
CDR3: ASSERGGRAGELF

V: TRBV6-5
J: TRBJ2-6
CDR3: ASGLSGANVLT

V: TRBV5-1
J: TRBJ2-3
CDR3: ASSVNPGTGDTQY

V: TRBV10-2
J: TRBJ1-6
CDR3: ATQHPGTQIYNSPLH

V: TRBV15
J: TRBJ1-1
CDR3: ATSPDRGTEAF